The clone carrying this T cell receptor (beta chain) was picked up many times. The data were taken from a study of T-cell reconstitution after alpha-beta-depleted transplantation in children. Unique molecular identifiers were used to barcode this TCRbeta library. TCRdb re-derived calls from the PCR reads in MiXCR, one entry per CDR3 protein. The sample contains roughly 66,000 distinct CDR3 sequences, roughly 4.9% of which appear only once. The CDR3 is 15 amino acids. The TCR was taken from a boy less than two years old who had a stem cell transplant for acute myeloid leukemia, so the T cells may come from the graft donor. Sequencing used PBMCs, mostly from graft donor cells, obtained 180 days after TCRalphabeta/CD19-depleted stem cell transplant. The rearrangement links TRBV1 to TRBJ2-5; the D call of TRBD2 is as the table states it, not checked on the DNA. TRBV1 represents a pseudogene. The CDR3 bases are TGCACCAGCAGCCAATTGGCGGGGGGGCAAGAGACCCAGTACTTC. Protein: CTSSQLAGGQETQYF.